The clone carrying this T cell receptor (beta chain) has just a few counts. Its matching antigen is unknown. Every isolated RNA sample was fully reverse transcribed, so sequencing captured expressed TCRB transcripts. The repertoire was sequenced with immunoSEQ multiplex PCR; TCRdb's copy has only in-frame clones and lacks some. Of 300,000 to 450,000 clones in the sample, around 12% were seen once. The data were obtained in a study of beta chain features in type 1 diabetes. Regarding the study as a whole: A pattern of fewer insertions and more deletions at VDJ junctions was seen in type 1 diabetes patients. Moderately but significantly shorter TCRB CDR3s were found in Type 1 diabetes patients in all four CD4+ subsets.

Sorted CD4+ subsets: naive, central memory, regulatory, stem cell-like memory (CD45RO/CCR7/CD25/CD127/CD95/CD27 panel). All of the sorted populations showed purity greater than 95%. Germline assignment: CDR1 SQVTM and CDR2 ANQGSEA. The length of the CDR3 is 17 residues. V was pared by 6 bases and J by 1 base, with 9 bases of the junction left unmatched. This sequence was found in a woman younger than 35 with type 1 diabetes. Sample: naive CD4+ T cells from blood. The rearrangement links TRBV29-1 to TRBJ2-2; 12 nucleotides line up with TRBD1. CDR3 loop: CSVGEGQGAWNTGELFF. The CDR3 DNA reads as TGCAGCGTGGGCGAGGGACAGGGGGCCTGGAACACCGGGGAGCTGTTTTTT.